This T cell receptor beta chain was sequenced during a study of control samples from healthy donors and cancer patients. Profiled with immunoSEQ multiplex PCR; TCRdb holds only in-frame clones, not every one. The sample lists fewer than 200,000 clones, 93% occurring once. Germline V gene sequence: CDR1 SGDLS, CDR2 YYNGEE. V dropped 5 bases and J dropped 2; count of bases not matched to a gene: 11. There are 16 residues in the CDR3. The chain links TRBV9 to TRBJ2-7, with TRBD1 matching 9 bases. Sequenced: blood. The TCR was taken from a woman in her sixties or seventies in good health. The CDR3 DNA follows: TGTGCCAGCAGTCGTACCGGGACAGGGCCCCCCTACGAGCAGTACTTC. It codes for CASSRTGTGPPYEQYF.